Listed below are T cell receptor beta chains from one sample, sequenced in a study of cytomegalovirus exposure and HLA in healthy donors. Sequencing was performed with immunoSEQ multiplex PCR; in TCRdb, only in-frame clones are kept and a portion is missing. This table has approximately 60,000 clones, approximately 95% appearing once. Sample: PBMCs. Receptor source: a woman aged 18-29 years in good health and CMV-seronegative. The CDR3 runs from the conserved cysteine through the conserved F or W. D genes are given only for firm matches. Clone size is not always given. Where it is, it says once, few, many or a class for expanded clones.

j_gene: TRBJ1-5
abundance: .
v_gene: TRBV18
d_gene: .
CDR3nt: TGTGCCAGCTCGGGGGGGACAATAGCGGGCCATCAGCCCCAGCATTTT
CDR3aa: CASSGGTIAGHQPQHF

j_gene: TRBJ1-3
abundance: .
v_gene: TRBV2
d_gene: .
CDR3nt: TGTGCCAGCACTGCACCCCGGGACATAATGTTAGGAAACACCATATATTTT
CDR3aa: CASTAPRDIMLGNTIYF

j_gene: TRBJ2-2
abundance: .
v_gene: TRBV11-3
d_gene: TRBD1
CDR3nt: TGTGCCAGCAGCCCCGGGACAGAGGGCGGGGAGCTGTTTTTT
CDR3aa: CASSPGTEGGELFF

j_gene: TRBJ1-2
abundance: .
v_gene: TRBV5-6
d_gene: .
CDR3nt: TGTGCCAGCAGCCTGACAGGATTTAACTATGGCTACACCTTC
CDR3aa: CASSLTGFNYGYTF

j_gene: TRBJ1-1
abundance: .
v_gene: TRBV5-6
d_gene: .
CDR3nt: TGTGCCAGCAGCTTGGAAAGGGGCCTCGTGTCGGAAGCTTTCTTT
CDR3aa: CASSLERGLVSEAFF

j_gene: TRBJ2-7
abundance: .
v_gene: TRBV5-6
d_gene: TRBD1
CDR3nt: TGTGCCAGCAGCTTACAGGGGATCCCCTACGAGCAGTACTTC
CDR3aa: CASSLQGIPYEQYF

j_gene: TRBJ1-2
abundance: .
v_gene: TRBV10-3
d_gene: .
CDR3nt: TGTGCCATCAGTGAAGAGAGCTATGGCTACACCTTC
CDR3aa: CAISEESYGYTF

j_gene: TRBJ1-2
abundance: .
v_gene: TRBV7-9
d_gene: TRBD1
CDR3nt: TGTGCCAGCACCCGACAGGGGGCGCAAATTGGTGATGGCTACACCTTC
CDR3aa: CASTRQGAQIGDGYTF

j_gene: TRBJ2-3
abundance: once
v_gene: TRBV2
d_gene: .
CDR3nt: TGTGCCAGCAGTGTAGGGGGATCAGATACGCAGTATTTT
CDR3aa: CASSVGGSDTQYF

j_gene: TRBJ1-1
abundance: .
v_gene: TRBV29-1
d_gene: TRBD1
CDR3nt: TGCAGCGTTGTGACCGGGACAGGGGAATGGGACACTGAAGCTTTCTTT
CDR3aa: CSVVTGTGEWDTEAFF

j_gene: TRBJ1-3
abundance: .
v_gene: TRBV7-9
d_gene: .
CDR3nt: TGTGCCAGCAGCTTACCACTCCTCGGGGGAAACACCATATATTTT
CDR3aa: CASSLPLLGGNTIYF

j_gene: TRBJ1-2
abundance: .
v_gene: TRBV29-1
d_gene: TRBD1
CDR3nt: TGCAGCGTTGATTCCGGGACAGGGGATCATGTCCCAAACTATGGCTACACCTTC
CDR3aa: CSVDSGTGDHVPNYGYTF

j_gene: TRBJ1-5
abundance: .
v_gene: TRBV19
d_gene: .
CDR3nt: TGTGCCAGTACCACTAGGGTTAATTTAGGGTACGTTCAGCCCCAGCATTTT
CDR3aa: CASTTRVNLGYVQPQHF

j_gene: TRBJ2-1
abundance: .
v_gene: TRBV4-3
d_gene: TRBD2
CDR3nt: TGCGCCAGCAGCCAAGGGACGAGGACTAGCGGGAGGCCTTACAATGAGCAGTTCTTC
CDR3aa: CASSQGTRTSGRPYNEQFF

j_gene: TRBJ1-3
abundance: .
v_gene: TRBV6-1
d_gene: .
CDR3nt: TGTGCCAGCAGCGTAGGGACTTCTGGAAACACCATATATTTT
CDR3aa: CASSVGTSGNTIYF

j_gene: TRBJ1-2
abundance: .
v_gene: TRBV9
d_gene: .
CDR3nt: TGTGCCAGCAGCGTACTGCTGACGGGTGGCTACACCTTC
CDR3aa: CASSVLLTGGYTF

j_gene: TRBJ1-4
abundance: .
v_gene: TRBV27
d_gene: .
CDR3nt: TGTGCCAGCAGTCATATCGGGTCTAATGAAAAACTGTTTTTT
CDR3aa: CASSHIGSNEKLFF

j_gene: TRBJ1-2
abundance: .
v_gene: TRBV14
d_gene: .
CDR3nt: TGTGCCAGCAGCCAAGGGGCCGCTAACTATGGCTACACCTTC
CDR3aa: CASSQGAANYGYTF

j_gene: TRBJ2-5
abundance: .
v_gene: TRBV5-1
d_gene: TRBD2
CDR3nt: TGCGCCAGCAGCTTAGGGACTAGCGGGAGGGCTCTGCTTGAGACCCAGTACTTC
CDR3aa: CASSLGTSGRALLETQYF

j_gene: TRBJ1-2
abundance: .
v_gene: TRBV11-3
d_gene: TRBD1
CDR3nt: TGTGCCAGCAGCCGGCCCGGGACAGGGAAATATGGCTACACCTTC
CDR3aa: CASSRPGTGKYGYTF

j_gene: TRBJ2-1
abundance: .
v_gene: TRBV7-9
d_gene: .
CDR3nt: TGTGCCAGCAGTCCCTACGCAAATGAGCAGTTCTTC
CDR3aa: CASSPYANEQFF

j_gene: TRBJ2-4
abundance: .
v_gene: TRBV6-1
d_gene: TRBD1
CDR3nt: TGTGCCAGCAGTGAGAGGGGGCCGGGAAACATTCAGTACTTC
CDR3aa: CASSERGPGNIQYF

j_gene: TRBJ2-1
abundance: .
v_gene: TRBV9
d_gene: TRBD1
CDR3nt: TGTGCCAGCAGCGTAGCTAGTGGGTACAGGGGTGAGCAGTTCTTC
CDR3aa: CASSVASGYRGEQFF

j_gene: TRBJ2-1
abundance: .
v_gene: TRBV5-4
d_gene: TRBD2
CDR3nt: TGTGCCAGCAGCTCCGGACTAGCGGGGGGGCGGCTCTACAATGAGCAGTTCTTC
CDR3aa: CASSSGLAGGRLYNEQFF

j_gene: TRBJ2-7
abundance: .
v_gene: TRBV6-1
d_gene: TRBD1
CDR3nt: TGTGCCAGCAGTGAAGGACAGGGGTGGAACGAGCAGTACTTC
CDR3aa: CASSEGQGWNEQYF

j_gene: TRBJ2-6
abundance: .
v_gene: TRBV9
d_gene: .
CDR3nt: TGTGCCAGCAGCGTAGATAACTCTGGGGCCAACGTCCTGACTTTC
CDR3aa: CASSVDNSGANVLTF

j_gene: TRBJ2-6
abundance: .
v_gene: TRBV5-1
d_gene: .
CDR3nt: TGCGCCAGCAGCTTGGGGAGCCCTGGGGCCAACGTCCTGACTTTC
CDR3aa: CASSLGSPGANVLTF

j_gene: TRBJ2-5
abundance: .
v_gene: TRBV7-2
d_gene: .
CDR3nt: TGTGCCAGCAGCTTTAACGGGCAAGAGACCCAGTACTTC
CDR3aa: CASSFNGQETQYF

j_gene: TRBJ1-5
abundance: .
v_gene: TRBV28
d_gene: .
CDR3nt: TGTGCCAGCAGTATGATATCGGGTCAGCCCCAGCATTTT
CDR3aa: CASSMISGQPQHF

j_gene: TRBJ2-3
abundance: .
v_gene: TRBV18
d_gene: TRBD2
CDR3nt: TGTGCCAGCTCACCCGTAGCGGGAGTACTGGTTACGCAGTATTTT
CDR3aa: CASSPVAGVLVTQYF